This T cell receptor beta chain was found in a study of blood T cell repertoires in COVID-19. Study-level background: The cDNA or gDNA used as material had been derived from T cells, B-cell-depleted T cells, or PBMCs.

Original processing notes: For nucleated cells, counts were estimated from reference gene primer amplification. Clones were read by immunoSEQ multiplex PCR, and TCRdb kept only the in-frame ones, dropping some. V and J calls and clone size are those listed in that table; D and trimming were worked out from the DNA. The sample lists 200,000 to 250,000 clones, about 88% occurring once. In germline, CDR1 is LGHNA, CDR2 YSLEER. Trimming took 1 base from V and 1 from J, leaving 10 bases between them. CDR3 length: 15 amino acids. This study enrolled people aged 18 to 89 from approximately 24 US geographic areas. For recovered donors of Cohort 3, there were two negative PCRs, clearance, or symptom resolution.

The sequence was obtained from a woman younger than 45 who had recovered from COVID-19. This chain links TRBV4-3 with TRBJ1-1; D perhaps matches TRBD1 (6 bases). What was sequenced was PBMCs or T cells enriched from blood (not recorded which). The chain's CDR3 is CASSQGQVGNTEAFF. DNA for the CDR3: TGCGCCAGCAGCCAAGGACAGGTGGGGAACACTGAAGCTTTCTTT.